Each of the 3 T cell receptor beta chains below was sequenced from the same sample in a study of OX40 agonist ivuxolimab in advanced cancers. This table comes from immunoSEQ multiplex PCR, and its TCRdb copy is limited to in-frame clones, with some not included. The repertoire holds 65,000 to 95,000 clones, with 80% to 95% as singletons. This specimen was CD4+ or CD8+ T cells sorted from blood, taken in a trial of the OX40 agonist ivuxolimab. The receptors were sampled from an adult with an advanced solid tumor such as melanoma, head and neck, liver or kidney cancer.

The chain employs TRBV6-5 and TRBJ1-3; D remains ambiguous. The germline V gene has CDR1 MNHEY and CDR2 SVGAGI. The CDR3 has 15 amino acids. Between the trimmed V and J ends, which lost 5 bases and 4 bases, there was a span of 15 bases. CDR3 amino acids: CASSGTRRGGNTIYF. CDR3 bases: TGTGCCAGCAGTGGTACCAGGAGAGGAGGAAACACCATATATTTT.

The CDR3 region is CASSRADISNQPQHF. CDR3 bases: TGTGCCAGCAGTCGGGCAGATATTAGCAATCAGCCCCAGCATTTT. The chain links TRBV28 to TRBJ1-5; no clear D gene. Trimming removed 5 bases from V and 0 bases from J, with 11 bases in between. The germline V gene has CDR1 MDHEN and CDR2 SYDVKM. The CDR3 is 15 amino acids.

The rearrangement links TRBV27 to TRBJ2-5; no firm D call. The CDR3 is 13 residues long. V lost 6 bases and J lost 5, with 13 bases in between. Per the germline V gene, CDR1 is MNHEY and CDR2 is SMNVEV (reference sequence). The CDR3 DNA follows: TGTGCCAGCAGAGTTACAGATTTTGAGACCCAGTACTTC. As protein: CASRVTDFETQYF.